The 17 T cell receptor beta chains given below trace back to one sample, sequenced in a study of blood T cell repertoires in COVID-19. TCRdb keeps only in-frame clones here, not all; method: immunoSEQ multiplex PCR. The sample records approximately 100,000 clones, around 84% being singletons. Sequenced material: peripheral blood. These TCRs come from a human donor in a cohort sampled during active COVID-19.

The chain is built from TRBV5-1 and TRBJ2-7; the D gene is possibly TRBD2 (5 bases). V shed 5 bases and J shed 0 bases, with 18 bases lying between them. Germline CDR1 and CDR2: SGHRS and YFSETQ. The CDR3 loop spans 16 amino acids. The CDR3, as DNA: TGCGCCAGCAGGGGTAGCGCCTTCGGCTTCTCCTACGAGCAGTACTTC. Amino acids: CASRGSAFGFSYEQYF.

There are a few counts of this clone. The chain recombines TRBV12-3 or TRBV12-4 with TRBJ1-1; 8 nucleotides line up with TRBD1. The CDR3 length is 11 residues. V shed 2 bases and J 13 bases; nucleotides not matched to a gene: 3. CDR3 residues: CASSLWDRSFF. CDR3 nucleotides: TGTGCCAGCAGTTTATGGGACAGGAGTTTCTTT.

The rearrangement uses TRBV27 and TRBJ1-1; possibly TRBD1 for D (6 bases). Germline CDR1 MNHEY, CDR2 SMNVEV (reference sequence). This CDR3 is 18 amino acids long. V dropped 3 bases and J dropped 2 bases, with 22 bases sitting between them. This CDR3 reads CASSLWSTLRGQNTEAFF. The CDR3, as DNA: TGTGCCAGCAGTTTGTGGTCGACCCTCAGGGGACAAAACACTGAAGCTTTCTTT.

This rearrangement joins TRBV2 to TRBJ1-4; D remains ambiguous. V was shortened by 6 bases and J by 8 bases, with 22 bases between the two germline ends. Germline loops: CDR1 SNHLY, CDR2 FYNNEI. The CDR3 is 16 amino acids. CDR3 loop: CASRDLTGSRGEKLFF. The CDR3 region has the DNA TGTGCCAGCAGGGACCTGACGGGATCCCGAGGGGAAAAACTGTTTTTT.

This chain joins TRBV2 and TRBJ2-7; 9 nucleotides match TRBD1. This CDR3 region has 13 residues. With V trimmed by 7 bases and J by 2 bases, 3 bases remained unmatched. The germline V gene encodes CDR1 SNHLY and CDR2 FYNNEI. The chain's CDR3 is CASNRQGAYEQYF. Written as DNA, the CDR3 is TGTGCCAGCAATCGACAGGGGGCCTACGAGCAGTACTTC.

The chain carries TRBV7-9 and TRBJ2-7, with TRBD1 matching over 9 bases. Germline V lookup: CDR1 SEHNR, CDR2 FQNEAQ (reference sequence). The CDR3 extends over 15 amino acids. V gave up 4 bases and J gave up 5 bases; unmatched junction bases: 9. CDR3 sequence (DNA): TGTGCCAGCAGCTACCGGGACAGGGACATCAACGAGCAGTACTTC. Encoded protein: CASSYRDRDINEQYF.

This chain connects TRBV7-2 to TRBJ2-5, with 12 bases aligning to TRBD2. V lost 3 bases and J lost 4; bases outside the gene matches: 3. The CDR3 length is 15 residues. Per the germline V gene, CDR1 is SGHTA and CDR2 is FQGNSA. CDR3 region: CASSFGLAGRETQYF. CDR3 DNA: TGTGCCAGCAGCTTCGGACTAGCGGGGAGAGAGACCCAGTACTTC.

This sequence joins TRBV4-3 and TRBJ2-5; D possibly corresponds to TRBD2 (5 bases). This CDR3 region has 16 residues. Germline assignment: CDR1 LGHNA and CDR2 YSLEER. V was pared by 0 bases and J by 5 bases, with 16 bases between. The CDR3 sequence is CASSQDGSKREETQYF. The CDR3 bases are TGCGCCAGCAGCCAAGATGGGTCGAAGAGGGAGGAGACCCAGTACTTC.

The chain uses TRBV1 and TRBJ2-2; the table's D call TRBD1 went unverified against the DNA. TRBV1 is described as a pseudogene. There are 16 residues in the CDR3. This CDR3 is CTSSQVRGKATGELFF. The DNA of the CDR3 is TGCACCAGCAGCCAAGTGAGGGGGAAGGCCACCGGGGAGCTGTTTTTT.

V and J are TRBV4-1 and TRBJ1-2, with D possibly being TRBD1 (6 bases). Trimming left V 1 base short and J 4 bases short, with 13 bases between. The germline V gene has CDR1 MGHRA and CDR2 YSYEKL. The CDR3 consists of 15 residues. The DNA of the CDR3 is TGCGCCAGCAGCCAAGTAGGGGGGGGCGGCTATGGCTACACCTTC. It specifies CASSQVGGGGYGYTF.

The DNA for the CDR3 is TGCGCCAGCAGCGCGGACAGGGTGACCTACAATGAGCAGTTCTTC. It yields the protein CASSADRVTYNEQFF. V usage is TRBV5-1 and J usage is TRBJ2-1; 8 nucleotides match TRBD1. Germline CDR1 reads SGHRS; CDR2 reads YFSETQ. The CDR3 covers 15 residues. After removal of 4 bases from V and 2 bases from J, the junction contained 5 bases not matched to a gene.

CDR3 nucleotide sequence: TGTGCCAGCAGTTTATTAGTAACAGGGGGCATGAACACTGAAGCTTTCTTT. Translation: CASSLLVTGGMNTEAFF. The chain carries TRBV28 and TRBJ1-1, with TRBD1 matching over 9 bases. With V trimmed by 1 base and J by 0 bases, 6 bases remained unmatched. From germline, CDR1 is MDHEN and CDR2 SYDVKM. The CDR3 contains 17 residues. The full variable domain, with the rest looked up from reference TRBV28 and TRBJ1-1, is DVKVTQSSRYLVKRTGEKVFLECVQDMDHENMFWYRQDPGLGLRLIYFSYDVKMKEKGDIPEGYSVSREKKERFSLILESASTNQTSMYLCASSLLVTGGMNTEAFFGQGTRLTVV.

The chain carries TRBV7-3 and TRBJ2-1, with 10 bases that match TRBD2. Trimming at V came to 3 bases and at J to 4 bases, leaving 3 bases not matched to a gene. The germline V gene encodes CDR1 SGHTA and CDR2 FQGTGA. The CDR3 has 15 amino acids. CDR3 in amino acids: CASSFGLADYNEQFF. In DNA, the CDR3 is TGTGCCAGCAGCTTTGGACTAGCGGATTACAATGAGCAGTTCTTC.

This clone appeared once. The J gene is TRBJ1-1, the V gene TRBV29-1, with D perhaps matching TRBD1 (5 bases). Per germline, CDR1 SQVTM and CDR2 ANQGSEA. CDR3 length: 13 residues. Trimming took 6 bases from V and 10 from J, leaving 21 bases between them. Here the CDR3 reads CSVAPRGLEVAFF. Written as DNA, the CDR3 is TGCAGCGTCGCCCCCCGGGGACTTGAGGTAGCTTTCTTT.

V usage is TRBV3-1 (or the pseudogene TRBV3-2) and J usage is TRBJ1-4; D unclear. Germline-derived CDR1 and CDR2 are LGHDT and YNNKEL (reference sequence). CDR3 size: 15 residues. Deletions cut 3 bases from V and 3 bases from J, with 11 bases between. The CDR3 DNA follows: TGTGCCAGCAGCCAGGCCCCGGGATCTAATGAAAAACTGTTTTTT. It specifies CASSQAPGSNEKLFF.

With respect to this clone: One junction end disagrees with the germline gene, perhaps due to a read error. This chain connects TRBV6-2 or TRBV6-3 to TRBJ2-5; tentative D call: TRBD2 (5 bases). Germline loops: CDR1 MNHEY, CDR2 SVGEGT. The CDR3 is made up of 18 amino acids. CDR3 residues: CASSYDYSYPIYQETQYF. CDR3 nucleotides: TGTGCCAGCAGTTACGACTACAGCTATCCGATATACCAGGAGACCCAGTACTTC.

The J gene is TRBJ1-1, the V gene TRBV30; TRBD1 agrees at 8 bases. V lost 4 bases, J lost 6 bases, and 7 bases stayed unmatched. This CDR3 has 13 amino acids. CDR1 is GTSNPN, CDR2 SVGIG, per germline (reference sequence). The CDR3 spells CAWISKQGAEAFF. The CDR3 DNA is TGTGCCTGGATTTCTAAACAGGGGGCTGAAGCTTTCTTT.